This T cell receptor beta chain was observed in a study of long-term antiretroviral therapy in people with HIV. Worth noting for this clone: No antigen is known for it.

HIV-positive participants were all treated in the United States. V was clipped by 2 bases and J by 6 bases; unmatched bases: 10. Germline CDR1 SGDLS, CDR2 YYNGEE. This CDR3 has 15 amino acids. Findings of the study overall: After ART, diversity increased yet remained lower than transplant donor controls. ART adherence, viral resistance and therapy changes went undocumented.

Assay version v3.0 of immunoSEQ was used, and it was run at survey level. Samples were sequenced targeting roughly 35,000-50,000 T-cell genomes each. The assay was immunoSEQ multiplex PCR, and TCRdb's table has in-frame clones only and misses some. The sample lists around 25,000 clones, more than 65% occurring once. This sequence was found in a man aged 25 to 45 with HIV. Source: unsorted PBMCs, taken 4.4 years after starting antiretroviral therapy. The chain carries TRBV9 and TRBJ2-7, with TRBD1 identical over 8 bases. The CDR3 is CASSVGPQGAGEQYF. CDR3 nucleotides: TGTGCCAGCAGCGTGGGGCCTCAGGGGGCGGGCGAGCAGTACTTC.